These 18 T cell receptor beta chains were all obtained from the same sample, sequenced in a study of Ad26.COV2.S vaccination and SARS-CoV-2 variants. Treatment here: around 19 received Ad26.COV2.S at low or high dose, single or two shots; about 5 received placebo; per-sample allocation not given. Day 63 following the first vaccine or placebo injection was when the samples were taken. Libraries were prepared by immunoSEQ multiplex PCR; TCRdb keeps only in-frame clonotypes and omits some of them. The repertoire holds under 550,000 clones, about nine tenths seen once, with roughly an eighth in the top ten. Material: peripheral blood, obtained in a trial of Ad26.COV2.S vaccine versus placebo. The receptors were gathered from a person aged 18-65 years who received the Ad26.COV2.S COVID-19 vaccine or a placebo.

This clone has a handful of counts. This rearrangement joins TRBV5-4 to TRBJ2-1; 8 bases map to TRBD2. J lost 0 bases, V lost 4 bases, and 3 bases had no gene match. Germline V CDR1 and CDR2: SGHNT, YYREEE (reference sequence). The CDR3 sequence is 15 residues long. The CDR3 reads CASSRTSNSYNEQFF. In DNA form, the CDR3 reads TGTGCCAGCAGCCGGACTAGCAACTCCTACAATGAGCAGTTCTTC.

The CDR3 spells CASSMGRSTEAFF. As DNA, the CDR3 is TGTGCCAGTAGTATGGGAAGGAGCACTGAAGCTTTCTTT. The chain joins TRBV19 to TRBJ1-1; no clear D gene. This CDR3 region has 13 residues. V lost 3 bases and J 4 bases, leaving 9 bases between the germline ends. From germline, CDR1 is LNHDA and CDR2 SQIVND (reference sequence).

The table lists this clone with a count of one. The chain carries TRBV7-9 and TRBJ2-6, with D possibly TRBD2 on 5 matching bases. The length of the CDR3 is 14 residues. Germline CDR1 reads SEHNR; CDR2 reads FQNEAQ (reference sequence). Trimming left V 8 bases short and J 2 bases short, with 10 bases between. The CDR3 sequence is CASRRGTGANVLTF. CDR3 DNA sequence: TGTGCCAGCCGCCGGGGTACTGGGGCCAACGTCCTGACTTTC.

This rearrangement joins TRBV5-1 to TRBJ2-1; 8 bases are a match to TRBD2. V dropped 4 bases and J dropped 9; count of bases not matched to a gene: 6. Germline-derived CDR1 and CDR2 are SGHRS and YFSETQ. The length of the CDR3 is 13 residues. The chain's CDR3 is CASSPGTRGEQFF. The CDR3 nucleotides are TGCGCCAGCAGCCCCGGGACTAGGGGTGAGCAGTTCTTC.

The rearrangement joins TRBV5-4 to TRBJ1-2, with 9 bases aligning to TRBD1. The CDR3 has 15 amino acids. V lost 4 bases and J lost 3; bases outside the gene matches: 7. Germline CDR1 and CDR2: SGHNT and YYREEE (reference sequence). DNA of the CDR3: TGTGCCAGCAGCGCCGGGACAGGGACTCACTATGGCTACACCTTC. The encoded protein is CASSAGTGTHYGYTF.

Details on this clone: A read error may produce the germline difference seen at one junction end. Different DNA sequences within this sample yield the same CDR3. The chain couples TRBV6-2 or TRBV6-3 to TRBJ2-7; no definite D call. CDR3 length equals 12 residues. Germline V gives CDR1 MNHEY, CDR2 SVGEGT. The DNA for the CDR3 is TGTGCCAGCAGCTACTCAGTTTACGAGCAGTACTTC. Its protein is CASSYSVYEQYF.

The rearrangement uses TRBV7-8 and TRBJ2-7; TRBD1 might be the D (6 bases). The CDR3 covers 18 residues. CDR1 is SGHVS, CDR2 FQNEAQ, per germline. V was shortened by 1 base and J by 0 bases, with 19 bases between the two germline ends. The CDR3 DNA is TGTGCCAGCAGCTTAGTCACGGCGGTGGGGGACACCTCCTACGAGCAGTACTTC. Protein product: CASSLVTAVGDTSYEQYF.

This chain uses TRBV5-5 with TRBJ2-7; TRBD1 matches at 9 bases. The ends lost 0 bases at V and 5 bases at J; junction bases unmatched: 6. This CDR3 has 15 amino acids. The germline V gene encodes CDR1 SGHKS and CDR2 YYEKEE (reference sequence). The CDR3 is CASSLGGQGSHEQYF. The CDR3 region has the DNA TGTGCCAGCAGCTTGGGGGGACAGGGATCCCACGAGCAGTACTTC.

The chain carries TRBV6-5 and TRBJ2-3, with TRBD2 matching 7 bases. Germline V gene sequence: CDR1 MNHEY, CDR2 SVGAGI. There are 12 residues in the CDR3. V lost 4 bases, J lost 9 bases, and 4 bases stayed unmatched. The CDR3 spells CASSSLGGTQYF. The CDR3 coding sequence is TGTGCCAGCAGTTCCCTCGGGGGGACGCAGTATTTT.

The genes are TRBV9 and TRBJ1-1, with TRBD1 matching over 7 bases. The germline gives CDR1 SGDLS, CDR2 YYNGEE. V dropped 4 bases and J dropped 2; count of bases not matched to a gene: 8. The CDR3 length is 15 residues. The CDR3 spells CASSSRTGVNTEAFF. CDR3 DNA: TGTGCCAGCAGCTCCCGGACAGGAGTAAACACTGAAGCTTTCTTT.

The chain recombines TRBV4-3 with TRBJ2-7; TRBD1 matches at 8 bases. J was trimmed by 6 bases and V by 4 bases; bases with no gene match: 11. CDR1 and CDR2 from the germline V gene are LGHNA and YSLEER. The CDR3 length is 15 residues. CDR3: CASSPGDRPWGEQYF. The CDR3 coding sequence is TGCGCCAGCAGCCCGGGGGACAGGCCTTGGGGCGAGCAGTACTTC.

This clone was detected a few times. The chain uses TRBV3-1 (or the pseudogene TRBV3-2) and TRBJ1-2; D uncertain. The CDR3 loop spans 12 amino acids. Germline loops: CDR1 LGHDT, CDR2 YNNKEL (reference sequence). V dropped 0 bases and J dropped 5 bases, with 4 bases sitting between them. The CDR3 is CASSQDEYGYTF. CDR3 nucleotides: TGTGCCAGCAGCCAAGATGAGTATGGCTACACCTTC.

This chain uses TRBV11-3 with TRBJ2-1; no definite D call. Deletions cut 5 bases from V and 5 bases from J, with 13 bases between. The CDR3 covers 14 residues. Germline CDR1 SGHNT, CDR2 YENEEA. The CDR3: CASSLPDGNNEQFF. As DNA, the CDR3 is TGTGCCAGCAGCCTACCCGACGGAAACAATGAGCAGTTCTTC.

The V gene is TRBV28, the J gene TRBJ2-1, with 7 bases aligning to TRBD2. The germline CDR1 and CDR2 sequences are MDHEN and SYDVKM. The CDR3 runs to 16 residues. V lost 5 bases and J lost 0; bases outside the gene matches: 7. CDR3 nucleotide sequence: TGTGCCAGCAGTCCCCGGACTAGAAGCTCCTACAATGAGCAGTTCTTC. Its protein product is CASSPRTRSSYNEQFF.

This clone was detected only once. This chain uses TRBV29-1 with TRBJ2-7; D is perhaps TRBD1 (5 bases). The CDR3 totals 15 residues. Trimming removed 5 bases at V and 2 bases at J, with 19 bases between. Germline CDR1 SQVTM, CDR2 ANQGSEA. CDR3 loop: CSVSLTGTFTYEQYF. The CDR3 bases are TGCAGCGTTTCCCTCACAGGAACCTTTACCTACGAGCAGTACTTC.

The genes are TRBV18 and TRBJ1-2, with D possibly being TRBD1 (6 bases). Looked up from germline, CDR1 is KGHSH and CDR2 is LQKENI. The CDR3 is 14 residues long. V was pared by 3 bases and J by 1 base, with 9 bases between. The CDR3 DNA follows: TGTGCCAGCTCACCGGGGGGCGATAACTATGGCTACACCTTC. This encodes CASSPGGDNYGYTF.

This chain joins TRBV7-9 and TRBJ2-7, with TRBD2 identical over 7 bases. The CDR3 covers 16 residues. Germline V CDR1 and CDR2: SEHNR, FQNEAQ (reference sequence). V trimming: 1 base; J trimming: 0 bases; junction bases outside the gene matches: 6. CDR3 DNA sequence: TGTGCCAGCAGCTTAGAAGGGACTACGGACTCCTACGAGCAGTACTTC. Amino acid sequence: CASSLEGTTDSYEQYF.

The J gene is TRBJ2-7, the V gene TRBV19; D might be TRBD1 (6 bases). The length of the CDR3 is 13 residues. Germline-derived CDR1 and CDR2 are LNHDA and SQIVND (reference sequence). The V gene lost 5 bases and the J gene lost 3 bases, with 11 bases spanning the gap. The CDR3 loop reads CASSRKGDYEQYF. The CDR3 nucleotides read TGTGCCAGTAGTCGGAAGGGGGACTACGAGCAGTACTTC. Using reference TRBV19 and TRBJ2-7 for the parts outside the CDR3, the full variable domain is DGGITQSPKYLFRKEGQNVTLSCEQNLNHDAMYWYRQDPGQGLRLIYYSQIVNDFQKGDIAEGYSVSREKKESFPLTVTSAQKNPTAFYLCASSRKGDYEQYFGPGTRLTVT.